This paragraph reports one T cell receptor beta chain. Antigen: not known. A clone one base away is much larger, so this may be a read error. No conserved phenylalanine or tryptophan ends this CDR3, so it is likely a read error. The data were taken from a study of glioma-infiltrating T cells. Study findings and constraints: Only very few CDR3 sequences appeared in both tissue and blood. Non-neoplastic patients had below-expected tissue-blood divergence, while all gliomas exceeded expectation.

Germline trimming cut 4 bases from V and 6 bases from J; bases unmatched to any gene: 6. This CDR3 is built from 15 residues. Germline loops: CDR1 LGHNA, CDR2 YNFKEQ. Using RNA template, CDR3s of TCR alpha and beta were amplified with iRepertoire arm-PCR. MiXCR, applied by TCRdb to the multiplex PCR reads, yields one record per CDR3 protein. The sample lists roughly 120,000 distinct CDR3 sequences, around 23% occurring once. V and J are TRBV4-2 and TRBJ2-3; 11 positions agree with TRBD1. Sample: glioma tissue, nonneoplastic brain tissue, or PBMCs (not recorded which). The sequence was obtained from a human donor with low-grade glioma or glioblastoma, undergoing nonglioma brain surgery, or in good health (not recorded which). CDR3 in DNA: TGTGCCAGCAGCCTGGGACAGGGGGTACGCGATACGCAGTATTAT. It encodes CASSLGQGVRDTQYY.